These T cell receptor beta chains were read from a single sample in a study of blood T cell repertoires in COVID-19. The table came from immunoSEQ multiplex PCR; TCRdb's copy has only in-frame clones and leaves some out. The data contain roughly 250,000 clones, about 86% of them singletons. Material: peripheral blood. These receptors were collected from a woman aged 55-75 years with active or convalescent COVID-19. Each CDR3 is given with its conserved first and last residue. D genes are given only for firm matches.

cdr3_aa: CASSHLAGGPQVTQYF; d_call: TRBD2; v_call: TRBV7-9; j_call: TRBJ2-3
cdr3_aa: CAWSGDSEGYTF; d_call: -; v_call: TRBV30; j_call: TRBJ1-2
cdr3_aa: CAWRGHGTGELFF; d_call: -; v_call: TRBV30; j_call: TRBJ2-2
cdr3_aa: CATSRDRAGTSQAKNIQYF; d_call: TRBD2; v_call: TRBV15; j_call: TRBJ2-4
cdr3_aa: CASSFPSDTQYF; d_call: -; v_call: TRBV27; j_call: TRBJ2-3
cdr3_aa: CSVTKQETQYF; d_call: -; v_call: TRBV29-1; j_call: TRBJ2-5
cdr3_aa: CASSLPGGDIMKETQYF; d_call: TRBD2; v_call: TRBV7-2; j_call: TRBJ2-5
cdr3_aa: CASSWGLAGLTYNEQFF; d_call: TRBD2; v_call: TRBV7-8; j_call: TRBJ2-1
cdr3_aa: CASSHGDRSHEQYF; d_call: -; v_call: TRBV23-1; j_call: -
cdr3_aa: CASSLTSGTNTGELFF; d_call: -; v_call: TRBV7-3; j_call: TRBJ2-2
cdr3_aa: CASSLLQGSEAFF; d_call: -; v_call: TRBV12-3/TRBV12-4; j_call: TRBJ1-1
cdr3_aa: CASSLDHQAIYGYTF; d_call: -; v_call: TRBV11-2; j_call: TRBJ1-2
cdr3_aa: CASSYSNRNTEAFF; d_call: -; v_call: TRBV6-5; j_call: TRBJ1-1
cdr3_aa: CASSLLLGRDRLSYEQYF; d_call: TRBD1; v_call: TRBV3-1/TRBV3-2; j_call: TRBJ2-7
cdr3_aa: CASSIGYGVGGYTF; d_call: -; v_call: TRBV19; j_call: TRBJ1-2
cdr3_aa: CASRTGGGMNTEAFF; d_call: -; v_call: TRBV2; j_call: TRBJ1-1
cdr3_aa: CASSVTGQGAYGYTF; d_call: TRBD1; v_call: TRBV9; j_call: TRBJ1-2
cdr3_aa: CASSPPGGGVGYTF; d_call: -; v_call: TRBV18; j_call: TRBJ1-2
cdr3_aa: CASSPRDRVVENGYTF; d_call: TRBD1; v_call: TRBV18; j_call: TRBJ1-2
cdr3_aa: CASRNTGTASYEQYF; d_call: TRBD1; v_call: TRBV5-1; j_call: TRBJ2-7
cdr3_aa: CASSTQRGAAFF; d_call: TRBD2; v_call: TRBV12-3/TRBV12-4; j_call: TRBJ2-1